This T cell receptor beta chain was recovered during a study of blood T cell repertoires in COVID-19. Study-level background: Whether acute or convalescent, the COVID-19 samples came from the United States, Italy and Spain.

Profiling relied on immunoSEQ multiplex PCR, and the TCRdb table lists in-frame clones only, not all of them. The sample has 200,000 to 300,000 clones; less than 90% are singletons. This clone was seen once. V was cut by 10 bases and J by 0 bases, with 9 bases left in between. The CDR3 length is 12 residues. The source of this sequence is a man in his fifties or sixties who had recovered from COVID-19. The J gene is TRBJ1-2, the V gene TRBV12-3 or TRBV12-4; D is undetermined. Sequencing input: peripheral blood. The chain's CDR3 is CATRIANYGYTF. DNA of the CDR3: TGTGCCACCAGGATAGCTAACTATGGCTACACCTTC.